The 4 T cell receptor beta chains reported below all come from one sample, sequenced in a study of lymphopenia after photon versus proton radiotherapy. TCRdb's copy holds only in-frame clones and misses some; the assay was immunoSEQ multiplex PCR. This sample has approximately 25,000 clones, with roughly 89% found just once. This specimen was peripheral blood, taken from a patient treated with photon-based radiotherapy. These receptors originate from a man aged 45-65 years with gastric cancer.

The chain joins TRBV18 to TRBJ1-2, with 9 bases fitting TRBD1. Looked up from germline, CDR1 is KGHSH and CDR2 is LQKENI. The CDR3 loop spans 15 amino acids. Trimming removed 4 bases from V and 3 bases from J; junction bases left unmatched: 6. The CDR3 coding sequence is TGTGCCAGCTCACAGGGACAGGGACCTTACTATGGCTACACCTTC. Encoded protein: CASSQGQGPYYGYTF.

The V and J genes are TRBV2 and TRBJ1-1; D gene unclear. V lost 2 bases and J lost 5, with 9 bases in between. Germline loops: CDR1 SNHLY, CDR2 FYNNEI. The CDR3 extends over 13 amino acids. The CDR3 here is CASSERQVTEAFF. Written as DNA, the CDR3 is TGTGCCAGCAGTGAAAGGCAGGTAACTGAAGCTTTCTTT.

V and J are TRBV21-1 and TRBJ2-2; TRBD2 is taken as the D call from the table, unchecked against the DNA. TRBV21-1 has pseudogene status. The CDR3 has 19 residues. CDR3 residues: CASSPPGLAGGQNTGELFF. The CDR3 DNA reads as TGTGCCAGCAGCCCACCGGGACTAGCGGGGGGTCAGAACACCGGGGAGCTGTTTTTT.

This chain joins TRBV5-1 and TRBJ1-3; TRBD1 might be the D (5 bases). CDR3 length: 14 residues. Deletions cut 4 bases from V and 4 bases from J, with 12 bases between. Per the germline V gene, CDR1 is SGHRS and CDR2 is YFSETQ. CDR3 DNA: TGCGCCAGCAGCGGCACAGGAATGGGAAACACCATATATTTT. Protein sequence: CASSGTGMGNTIYF.